This T cell receptor beta chain was retrieved from a study of CD8 T cells in ankylosing spondylitis. With molecular barcodes, quantitative 5'-RACE was used to make the TCR beta libraries. From the 5' RACE reads, TCRdb called clonotypes with MiXCR, one entry per CDR3 protein. In the table there are 200,000 to 250,000 distinct CDR3 sequences, around 19% of which are singletons. Regarding this clonotype: Its antigen is unknown.

Study observations and caveats: Reportedly, significant enrichment of disease-linked clones occurred in matched ankylosing spondylitis synovial fluid. Within ankylosing spondylitis blood, a TCR beta motif made up of several highly homologous variants appeared to be characteristic. Past research had described some motif variants in reactive arthritis synovial fluid and blood. Those disease-linked clones were CD8+; they were also relatively rare in peripheral blood.

CDR3 length: 17 residues. The ends were cut back, 1 base at V and 0 bases at J, with 13 bases in the middle. Germline V gene lookup returns CDR1 LGHNA and CDR2 YNFKEQ. The TCR originated in a male donor with ankylosing spondylitis. Sequencing used blood, either unsorted or a sorted T cell fraction (not recorded which). The chain carries TRBV4-2 and TRBJ2-1; D remains ambiguous. CDR3 DNA sequence: TGTGCCAGCAGCCAAGGGGCTCACCATAGCTCCTACAATGAGCAGTTCTTC. Residues: CASSQGAHHSSYNEQFF.